These 6 T cell receptor beta chains originate from one sample sequenced in a study of blood T cell repertoires in COVID-19. Data came from immunoSEQ multiplex PCR; TCRdb stores just in-frame clones and leaves some out. The profile shows 310,000 or so clones, approximately 91% of them singletons. Sequencing was done on a sample of PBMCs or T cells enriched from blood (not recorded which). The receptor source for this set is a middle-aged woman who had recovered from COVID-19.

This chain connects TRBV6-1 to TRBJ1-1; a weak D match, TRBD1 (6 bases). Trimming stripped 1 base from V and 7 bases from J, with 10 bases between. The CDR3 loop spans 13 amino acids. Germline V gene data show CDR1 as MNHNS and CDR2 as SASEGT. This chain's CDR3 is CASSEGQGIEAFF. For the CDR3, the DNA is TGTGCCAGCAGTGAAGGCCAGGGGATTGAAGCTTTCTTT.

The CDR3 sequence is CASSLGVETGELFF. The CDR3 DNA reads TGTGCCAGCAGCTTAGGAGTGGAGACCGGGGAGCTGTTTTTT. The genes are TRBV7-3 and TRBJ2-2, with D hard to call. Germline CDR1 and CDR2: SGHTA and FQGTGA. The CDR3 is made up of 14 amino acids. V was trimmed by 2 bases and J by 5 bases, leaving 9 bases between them.

J is TRBJ2-1 and V is TRBV5-5; the match to TRBD1 covers 10 bases. Trimming at V came to 4 bases and at J to 3 bases, leaving 4 bases not matched to a gene. The CDR3 loop spans 15 amino acids. Germline assignment: CDR1 SGHKS and CDR2 YYEKEE (reference sequence). The CDR3 reads CASSQDRGGYNEQFF. CDR3 in DNA: TGTGCCAGCAGCCAGGACAGGGGGGGCTACAATGAGCAGTTCTTC.

The chain combines TRBV5-5 with TRBJ1-4; 7 nucleotides match TRBD1. CDR1 SGHKS and CDR2 YYEKEE come from the germline V gene (reference sequence). The junction had 4 bases not matched to a gene; V was cut back by 0 bases and J by 8 bases. The CDR3 is 14 amino acids. The CDR3 region is CASSLGTGGEKLFF. The CDR3 DNA reads TGTGCCAGCAGCTTGGGGACAGGTGGAGAAAAACTGTTTTTT.

The genes are TRBV5-1 and TRBJ1-1; the match to TRBD1 covers 7 bases. V was pared by 4 bases and J by 5 bases, with 5 bases of the junction left unmatched. The CDR3 totals 13 residues. The germline V gene has CDR1 SGHRS and CDR2 YFSETQ. CDR3 amino acids: CASSTPGGTEAFF. The CDR3 coding sequence is TGCGCCAGCAGCACCCCAGGGGGGACTGAAGCTTTCTTT.

This clone was counted at least ten times. As DNA, the CDR3 is TGTGCCAGCAGCTTTTACCAGGGAGGAGGTTTAGAGACCCAGTACTTC. Protein sequence: CASSFYQGGGLETQYF. The chain has TRBV11-2 and TRBJ2-5; possibly TRBD2 for D (6 bases). CDR1 is SGHAT and CDR2 is FQNNGV in the germline V gene. The CDR3 runs to 16 residues. Trimming removed 3 bases at V and 4 bases at J, with 18 bases between.